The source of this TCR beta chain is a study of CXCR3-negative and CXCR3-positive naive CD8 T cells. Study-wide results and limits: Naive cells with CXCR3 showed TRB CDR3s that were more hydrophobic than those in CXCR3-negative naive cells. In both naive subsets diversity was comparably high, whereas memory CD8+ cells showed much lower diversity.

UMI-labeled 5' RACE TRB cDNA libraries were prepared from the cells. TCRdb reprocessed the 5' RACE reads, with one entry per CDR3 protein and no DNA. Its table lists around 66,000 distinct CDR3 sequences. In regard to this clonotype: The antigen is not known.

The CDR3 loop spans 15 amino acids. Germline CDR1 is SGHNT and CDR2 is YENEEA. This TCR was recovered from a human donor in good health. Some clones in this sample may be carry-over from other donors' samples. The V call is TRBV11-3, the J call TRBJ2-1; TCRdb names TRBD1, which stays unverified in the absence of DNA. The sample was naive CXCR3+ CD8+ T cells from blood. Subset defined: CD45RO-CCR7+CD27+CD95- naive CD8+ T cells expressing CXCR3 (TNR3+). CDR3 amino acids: CASSMGGQTTNEQFF.